Each of the 13 T cell receptor beta chains below was sequenced from the same sample in a study of CD8 T cells in ankylosing spondylitis. MiXCR, run by TCRdb on the 5' RACE reads, gives a single entry per CDR3 protein. The sample contains 350,000 to 400,000 distinct CDR3 sequences, 20% of which appear only once. The source material was blood, either unsorted or a sorted T cell fraction (not recorded which). These receptors were obtained from a male donor with ankylosing spondylitis or in good health (not recorded which).

The gene calls are TRBV10-3 and TRBJ2-7, with 11 bases matching TRBD1. Trimming at V came to 10 bases and at J to 3 bases, leaving 2 bases not matched to a gene. CDR3 length: 12 amino acids. The germline V gene has CDR1 ENHRY and CDR2 SYGVKD. The CDR3: CATGTGGYEQYF. The CDR3 bases are TGTGCCACCGGGACAGGGGGCTACGAGCAGTACTTC.

This chain links TRBV10-3 with TRBJ1-2; D possibly corresponds to TRBD1 (6 bases). V was trimmed by 2 bases and J by 4 bases, leaving 11 bases between them. This CDR3 is 14 amino acids long. Germline V lookup: CDR1 ENHRY, CDR2 SYGVKD. CDR3 sequence reads: CAISEPQGLYGYTF. The CDR3 region has the DNA TGTGCCATCAGTGAGCCACAGGGCCTCTATGGCTACACCTTC.

V and J are TRBV4-1 and TRBJ2-7; D is possibly TRBD1 (5 bases). V gave up 0 bases and J gave up 3 bases, with 9 bases separating them. The germline V gene has CDR1 MGHRA and CDR2 YSYEKL. This CDR3 comprises 14 residues. The CDR3 nucleotides read TGCGCCAGCAGCCAAGAACAGGAACACTACGAGCAGTACTTC. Protein: CASSQEQEHYEQYF.

This clonotype showed up just a few times. The chain links TRBV12-3 or TRBV12-4 to TRBJ2-5; 8 bases line up with TRBD1. J was trimmed by 4 bases and V by 7 bases; bases with no gene match: 11. This CDR3 has 15 residues. As DNA, the CDR3 is TGTGCCAGCACCGACGGAGGACAGGGCTCAGAGACCCAGTACTTC. This encodes CASTDGGQGSETQYF.

For this clonotype: An end of the junction differs from the germline gene, which may be a read error. This rearrangement joins TRBV7-7 to TRBJ2-5; a weak D match, TRBD1 (5 bases). The CDR3 extends over 15 amino acids. From germline, CDR1 is SSHAT and CDR2 FNYEAQ (reference sequence). Written as DNA, the CDR3 is TGTGCTAGCAGCTCCGACAGCGTGTACCAAGAGACCCAGTACTTC. The encoded protein is CASSSDSVYQETQYF.

This clonotype showed up many times. The chain combines TRBV12-3 or TRBV12-4 with TRBJ2-1; 7 bases fit TRBD2. V lost 3 bases and J lost 4; bases outside the gene matches: 6. This CDR3 is built from 15 residues. The CDR3 nucleotides are TGTGCCAGCAGTTTCAGTGGTAGCGGGTACAATGAGCAGTTCTTC. It is translated as CASSFSGSGYNEQFF.

This clonotype was observed at least ten times. The chain joins TRBV11-2 to TRBJ2-7; no clear D. The CDR3 loop spans 12 amino acids. Germline-derived CDR1 and CDR2 are SGHAT and FQNNGV. V lost 6 bases and J lost 3, with 9 bases in between. The CDR3 region has the DNA TGTGCCAGCAGTTTGGGTCACTACGAGCAGTACTTC. This gives the protein CASSLGHYEQYF.

The rearrangement uses TRBV5-5 and TRBJ2-7; D remains ambiguous. Germline-derived CDR1 and CDR2 are SGHKS and YYEKEE (reference sequence). With 2 bases removed from V and 2 bases from J, the gap between germline ends came to 14 bases. This CDR3 comprises 15 residues. CDR3 DNA: TGTGCCAGCAGCTTAGGAGAGGCACCTCCCTACGAGCAGTACTTC. As protein: CASSLGEAPPYEQYF.

V and J are TRBV28 and TRBJ2-7, with 7 bases matching TRBD1. Germline V lookup: CDR1 MDHEN, CDR2 SYDVKM. The CDR3 has 14 residues. Unmatched junction bases numbered 7, after V lost 6 bases and J lost 2 bases. The CDR3, as DNA: TGTGCCAGCAGCGACAGGGTGGGAACCTACGAGCAGTACTTC. Translated: CASSDRVGTYEQYF.

V usage is TRBV20-1 and J usage is TRBJ2-5; the match to TRBD1 covers 9 bases. CDR1 is DFQATT and CDR2 is SNEGSKA in the germline V gene (reference sequence). Losses at the gene ends were 0 bases for V and 5 bases for J; bases not matched to a gene: 7. The CDR3 has 15 residues. DNA for the CDR3: TGCAGTGCTAGAGACCTGGACAGGGGCCGGGAGACCCAGTACTTC. It encodes CSARDLDRGRETQYF.

The genes are TRBV20-1 and TRBJ2-2, with unresolved D. The CDR3 is made up of 17 amino acids. The V end lost 0 bases, the J end lost 0 bases, and 14 bases lay between the germline ends. The germline gives CDR1 DFQATT, CDR2 SNEGSKA (reference sequence). Written as DNA, the CDR3 is TGCAGTGCTAGAGATCCCGACTCTCCAACGAACACCGGGGAGCTGTTTTTT. This translates into CSARDPDSPTNTGELFF.

The CDR3 is CSARSPTDTQYF. CDR3 nucleotides: TGCAGTGCTAGAAGTCCCACAGATACGCAGTATTTT. The chain carries TRBV20-1 and TRBJ2-3; D remains ambiguous. V gave up 2 bases and J gave up 2 bases, with 5 bases separating them. Germline V lookup: CDR1 DFQATT, CDR2 SNEGSKA (reference sequence). This CDR3 contains 12 residues.

This clonotype was seen at least ten times. The rearrangement joins TRBV6-1 to TRBJ2-5; D might be TRBD1 or TRBD2, each matching 5 bases. Trimming pared 7 bases from V and 4 bases from J, leaving 13 bases between. This CDR3 is built from 13 residues. The germline gives CDR1 MNHNS, CDR2 SASEGT. The CDR3 loop reads CASNEGIVETQYF. The CDR3 region has the DNA TGTGCCAGCAATGAGGGGATCGTAGAGACCCAGTACTTC.